Below are 7 T cell receptor beta chains sequenced from a single sample in a study of blood T cells in healthy people across ages. Together with a sample-barcoded 5' primer, a J-beta primer mix was included in a second PCR lasting about 6 to 11 cycles. TCRdb re-analysed the 5' RACE reads in MiXCR, keeping a single row per CDR3 protein. Of approximately 730,000 distinct CDR3 sequences listed, approximately 55% are singletons. Source material: blood. These receptors were taken from an older man in good health.

The CDR3 coding sequence is TGTGCCAGCAGCCAAGAGACAGGCCTCTCTGGGGCCAACGTCCTGACTTTC. This translates into CASSQETGLSGANVLTF. The rearrangement uses TRBV4-2 and TRBJ2-6; D may be TRBD1 (6 bases). The V end lost 0 bases, the J end lost 0 bases, and 9 bases lay between the germline ends. This CDR3 has 17 amino acids. Germline-derived CDR1 and CDR2 are LGHNA and YNFKEQ.

This clonotype was found a few times. The chain joins TRBV24-1 to TRBJ2-1; D is possibly TRBD2 (6 bases). Trimming took 7 bases from V and 1 from J, leaving 13 bases between them. The germline V gene has CDR1 KGHDR and CDR2 SFDVKD. This CDR3 has 15 amino acids. The DNA for the CDR3 is TGTGCCACCAGCCACCCTGGGGGGTCCTACAATGAGCAGTTCTTC. Its protein is CATSHPGGSYNEQFF.

For this clonotype: A read error may account for a junction end that differs from germline. The chain recombines TRBV27 with TRBJ1-2; D is unresolved. CDR1 is MNHEY and CDR2 is SMNVEV in the germline V gene (reference sequence). CDR3 length equals 14 residues. The CDR3 reads CASSSRPPNFGYTF. CDR3 DNA sequence: TGTGCCAGCAGTTCAAGGCCCCCCAACTTTGGCTACACCTTC.

The chain uses TRBV6-1 and TRBJ2-4; no clear D. The J call may be incorrect, as the DNA end agrees better with TRBJ2-7. CDR3 size: 12 residues. Looked up from germline, CDR1 is MNHNS and CDR2 is SASEGT. This CDR3 reads CASLSATYEQYF. The CDR3 coding sequence is TGTGCCAGCCTTTCGGCGACCTACGAGCAGTACTTC.

A few counts support this clonotype. V gene TRBV25-1 combines with J gene TRBJ1-1; a weak D match, TRBD1 (6 bases). Between the trimmed V and J ends, which lost 6 bases and 5 bases, there was a span of 16 bases. Germline V gene lookup returns CDR1 MGHDK and CDR2 SYGVNS. The CDR3 runs 14 residues. This CDR3 reads CASRGPGAQTEAFF. CDR3 coding DNA: TGTGCCAGCAGAGGGCCGGGGGCGCAAACTGAAGCTTTCTTT.

This clonotype was found a few times. The gene calls are TRBV4-2 and TRBJ2-3, with TRBD2 matching 7 bases. Germline CDR1 is LGHNA and CDR2 is YNFKEQ. V lost 3 bases and J lost 7; bases outside the gene matches: 4. The CDR3 has 13 amino acids. CDR3 protein: CASSQERGNTQYF. The CDR3 nucleotides are TGTGCCAGCAGCCAGGAGCGGGGAAATACGCAGTATTTT.

This clonotype was seen a handful of times. V and J are TRBV20-1 and TRBJ2-5; 8 bases are a match to TRBD2. The junction had 1 base not matched to a gene; V was cut back by 3 bases and J by 4 bases. The CDR3 runs 12 residues. The germline gives CDR1 DFQATT, CDR2 SNEGSKA (reference sequence). CDR3 DNA: TGCAGTGCTAGGGGACTAGGAGAGACCCAGTACTTC. It codes for CSARGLGETQYF.